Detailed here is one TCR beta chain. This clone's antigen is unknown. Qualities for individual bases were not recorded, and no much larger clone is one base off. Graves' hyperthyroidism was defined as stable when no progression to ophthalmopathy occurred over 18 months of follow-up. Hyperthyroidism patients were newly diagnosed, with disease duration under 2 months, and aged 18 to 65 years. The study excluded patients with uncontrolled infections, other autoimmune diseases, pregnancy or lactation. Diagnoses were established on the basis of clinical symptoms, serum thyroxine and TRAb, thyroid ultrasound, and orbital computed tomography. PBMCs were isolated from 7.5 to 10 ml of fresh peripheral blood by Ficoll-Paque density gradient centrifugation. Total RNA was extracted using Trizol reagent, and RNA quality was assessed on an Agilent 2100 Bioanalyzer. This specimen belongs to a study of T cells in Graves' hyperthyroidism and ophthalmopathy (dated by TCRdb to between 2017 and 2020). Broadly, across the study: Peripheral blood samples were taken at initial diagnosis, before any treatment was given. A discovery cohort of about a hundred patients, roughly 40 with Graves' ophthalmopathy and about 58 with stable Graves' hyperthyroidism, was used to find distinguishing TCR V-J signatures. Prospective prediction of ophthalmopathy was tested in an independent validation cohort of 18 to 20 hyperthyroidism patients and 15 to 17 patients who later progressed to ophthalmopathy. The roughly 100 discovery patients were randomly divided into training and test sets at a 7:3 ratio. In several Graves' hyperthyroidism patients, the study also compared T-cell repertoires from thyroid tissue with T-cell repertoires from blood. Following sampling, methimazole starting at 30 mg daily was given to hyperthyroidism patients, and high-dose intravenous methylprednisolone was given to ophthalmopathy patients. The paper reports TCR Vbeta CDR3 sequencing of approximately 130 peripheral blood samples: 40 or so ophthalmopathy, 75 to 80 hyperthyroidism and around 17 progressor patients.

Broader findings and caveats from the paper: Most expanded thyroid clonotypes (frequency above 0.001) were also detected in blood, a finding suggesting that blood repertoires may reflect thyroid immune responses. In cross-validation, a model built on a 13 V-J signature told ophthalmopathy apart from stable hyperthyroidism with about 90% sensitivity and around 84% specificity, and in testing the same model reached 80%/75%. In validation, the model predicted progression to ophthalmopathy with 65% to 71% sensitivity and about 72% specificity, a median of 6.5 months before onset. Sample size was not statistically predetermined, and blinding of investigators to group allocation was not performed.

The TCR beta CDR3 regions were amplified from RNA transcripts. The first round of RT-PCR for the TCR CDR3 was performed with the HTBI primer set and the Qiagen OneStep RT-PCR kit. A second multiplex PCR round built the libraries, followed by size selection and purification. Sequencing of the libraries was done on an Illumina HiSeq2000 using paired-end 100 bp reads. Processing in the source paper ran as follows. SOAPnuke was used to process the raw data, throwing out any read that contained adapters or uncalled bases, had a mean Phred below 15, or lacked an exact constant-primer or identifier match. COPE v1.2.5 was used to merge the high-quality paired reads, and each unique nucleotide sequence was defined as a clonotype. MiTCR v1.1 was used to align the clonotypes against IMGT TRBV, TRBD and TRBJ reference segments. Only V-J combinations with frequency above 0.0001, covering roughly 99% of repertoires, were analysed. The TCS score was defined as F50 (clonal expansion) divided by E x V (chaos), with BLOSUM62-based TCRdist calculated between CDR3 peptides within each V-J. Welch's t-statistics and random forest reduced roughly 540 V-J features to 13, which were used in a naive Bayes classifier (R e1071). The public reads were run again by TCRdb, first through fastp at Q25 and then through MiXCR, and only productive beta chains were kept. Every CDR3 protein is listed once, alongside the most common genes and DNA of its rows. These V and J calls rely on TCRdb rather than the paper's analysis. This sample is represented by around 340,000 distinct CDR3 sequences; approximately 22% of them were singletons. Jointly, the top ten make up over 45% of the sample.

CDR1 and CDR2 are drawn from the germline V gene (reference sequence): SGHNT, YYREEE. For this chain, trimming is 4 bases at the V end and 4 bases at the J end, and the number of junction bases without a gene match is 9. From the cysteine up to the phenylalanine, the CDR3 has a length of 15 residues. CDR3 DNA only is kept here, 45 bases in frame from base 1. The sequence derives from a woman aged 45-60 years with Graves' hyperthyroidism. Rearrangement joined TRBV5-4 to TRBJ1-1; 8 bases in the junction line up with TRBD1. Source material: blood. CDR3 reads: CASSPEQGVSTEAFF. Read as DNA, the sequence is TGTGCCAGCAGCCCGGAACAGGGGGTTAGCACTGAAGCTTTCTTT. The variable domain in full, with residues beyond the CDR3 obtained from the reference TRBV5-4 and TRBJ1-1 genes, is ETGVTQSPTHLIKTRGQQVTLRCSSQSGHNTVSWYQQALGQGPQFIFQYYREEENGRGNFPPRFSGLQFPNYSSELNVNALELDDSALYLCASSPEQGVSTEAFFGQGTRLTVV.